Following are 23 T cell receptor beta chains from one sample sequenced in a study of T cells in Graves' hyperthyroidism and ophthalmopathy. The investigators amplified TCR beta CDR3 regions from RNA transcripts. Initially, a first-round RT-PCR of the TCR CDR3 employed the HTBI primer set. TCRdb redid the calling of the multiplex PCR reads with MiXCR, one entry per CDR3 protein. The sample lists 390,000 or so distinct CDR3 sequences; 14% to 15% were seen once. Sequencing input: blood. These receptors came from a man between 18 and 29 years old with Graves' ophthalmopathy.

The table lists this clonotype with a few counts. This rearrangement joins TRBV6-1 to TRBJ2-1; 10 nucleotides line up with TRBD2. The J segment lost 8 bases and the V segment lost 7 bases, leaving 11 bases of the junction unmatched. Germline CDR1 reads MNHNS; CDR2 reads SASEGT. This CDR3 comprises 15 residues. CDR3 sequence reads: CASTPGLAGVDEQFF. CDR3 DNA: TGTGCCAGCACCCCCGGGCTAGCGGGGGTAGATGAGCAGTTCTTC.

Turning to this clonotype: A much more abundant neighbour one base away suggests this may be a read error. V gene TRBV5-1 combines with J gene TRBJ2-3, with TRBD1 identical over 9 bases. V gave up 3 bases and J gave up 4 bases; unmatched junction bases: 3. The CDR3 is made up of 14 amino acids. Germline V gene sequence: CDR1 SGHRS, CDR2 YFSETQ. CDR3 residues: CASSWGQGADTQYF. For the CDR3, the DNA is TGCGCCAGCAGCTGGGGACAGGGCGCAGATACGCAGTATTTT.

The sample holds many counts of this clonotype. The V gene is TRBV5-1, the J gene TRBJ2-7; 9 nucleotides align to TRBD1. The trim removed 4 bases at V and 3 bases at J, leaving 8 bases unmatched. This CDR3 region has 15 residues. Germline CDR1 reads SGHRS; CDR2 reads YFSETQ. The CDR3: CASSLRQGDLYEQYF. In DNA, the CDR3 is TGCGCCAGCAGCCTCAGACAGGGGGACCTCTACGAGCAGTACTTC.

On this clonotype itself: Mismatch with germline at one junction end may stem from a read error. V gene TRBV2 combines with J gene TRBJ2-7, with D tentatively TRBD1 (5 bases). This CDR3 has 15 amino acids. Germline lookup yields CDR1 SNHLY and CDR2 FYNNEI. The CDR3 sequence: CACSRSQGSSYEQYF. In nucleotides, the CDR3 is TGTGCCTGCAGTCGGAGTCAGGGAAGCTCCTACGAGCAGTACTTC.

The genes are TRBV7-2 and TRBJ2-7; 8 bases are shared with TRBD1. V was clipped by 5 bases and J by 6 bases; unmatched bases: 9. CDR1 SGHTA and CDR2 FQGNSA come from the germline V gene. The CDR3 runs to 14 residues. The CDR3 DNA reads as TGTGCCAGCAGCGGAAGACAGGGGACGGGCGAGCAGTACTTC. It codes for CASSGRQGTGEQYF.

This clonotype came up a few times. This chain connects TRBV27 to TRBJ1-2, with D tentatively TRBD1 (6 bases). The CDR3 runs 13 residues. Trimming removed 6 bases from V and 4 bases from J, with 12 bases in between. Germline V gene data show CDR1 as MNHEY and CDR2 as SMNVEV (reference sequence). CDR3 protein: CASRDSSGYGYTF. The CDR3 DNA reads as TGTGCCAGCAGGGACAGTTCGGGCTATGGCTACACCTTC.

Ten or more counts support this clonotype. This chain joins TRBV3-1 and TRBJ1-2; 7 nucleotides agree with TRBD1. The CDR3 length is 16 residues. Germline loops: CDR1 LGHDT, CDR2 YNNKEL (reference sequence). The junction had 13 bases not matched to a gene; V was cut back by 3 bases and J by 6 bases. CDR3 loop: CASSQVSDRTPDGYTF. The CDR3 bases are TGTGCCAGCAGCCAGGTATCGGACAGGACCCCCGATGGCTACACCTTC.

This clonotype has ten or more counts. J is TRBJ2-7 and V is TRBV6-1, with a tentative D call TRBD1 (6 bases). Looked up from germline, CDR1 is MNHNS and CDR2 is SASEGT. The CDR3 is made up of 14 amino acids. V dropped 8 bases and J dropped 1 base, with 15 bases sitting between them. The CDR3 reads CASSPSQGSYEQYF. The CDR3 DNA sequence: TGTGCCAGCTCCCCCTCGCAGGGGTCCTACGAGCAGTACTTC.

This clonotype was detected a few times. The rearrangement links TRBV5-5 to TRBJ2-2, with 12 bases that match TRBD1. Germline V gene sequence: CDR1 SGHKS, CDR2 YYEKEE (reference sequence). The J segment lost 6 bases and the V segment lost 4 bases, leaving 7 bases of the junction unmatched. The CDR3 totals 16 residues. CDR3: CASSDPGQGAPGELFF. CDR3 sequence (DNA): TGTGCCAGCAGCGATCCGGGACAGGGGGCGCCCGGGGAGCTGTTTTTT.

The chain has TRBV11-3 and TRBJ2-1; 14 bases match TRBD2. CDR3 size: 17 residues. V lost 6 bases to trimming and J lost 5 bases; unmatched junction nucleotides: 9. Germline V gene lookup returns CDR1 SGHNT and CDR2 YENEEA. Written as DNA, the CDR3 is TGTGCCAGCAGGGACCCGGGACTAGCGGGAGCCCACAATGAGCAGTTCTTC. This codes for CASRDPGLAGAHNEQFF.

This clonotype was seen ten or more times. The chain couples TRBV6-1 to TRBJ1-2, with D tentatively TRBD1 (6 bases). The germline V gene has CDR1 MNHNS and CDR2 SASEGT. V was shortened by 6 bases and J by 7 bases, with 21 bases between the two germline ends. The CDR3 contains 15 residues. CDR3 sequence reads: CASSSPGDHTFGYTF. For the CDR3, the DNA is TGTGCCAGCAGCTCCCCAGGGGACCATACTTTTGGCTACACCTTC.

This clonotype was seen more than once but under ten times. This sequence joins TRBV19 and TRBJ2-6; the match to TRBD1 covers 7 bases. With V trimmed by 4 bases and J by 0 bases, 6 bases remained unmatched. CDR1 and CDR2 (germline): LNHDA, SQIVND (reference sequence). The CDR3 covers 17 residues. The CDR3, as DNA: TGTGCCAGTAGTACGGGACAGCAGAGCTCTGGGGCCAACGTCCTGACTTTC. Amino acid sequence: CASSTGQQSSGANVLTF.

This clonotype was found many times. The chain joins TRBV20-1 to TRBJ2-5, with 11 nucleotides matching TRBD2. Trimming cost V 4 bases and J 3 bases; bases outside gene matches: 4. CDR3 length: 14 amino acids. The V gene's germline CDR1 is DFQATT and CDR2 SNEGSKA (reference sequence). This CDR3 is CSAISGGAKETQYF. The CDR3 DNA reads TGCAGTGCTATTAGCGGGGGGGCCAAAGAGACCCAGTACTTC.

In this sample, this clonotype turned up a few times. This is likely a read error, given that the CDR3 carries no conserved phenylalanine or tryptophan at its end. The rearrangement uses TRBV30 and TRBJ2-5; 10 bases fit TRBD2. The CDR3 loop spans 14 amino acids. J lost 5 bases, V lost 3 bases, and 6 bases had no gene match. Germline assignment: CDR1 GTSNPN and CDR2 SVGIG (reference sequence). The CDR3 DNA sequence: TGTGCCTGGAGAGGACTAGCGGCTAGGGAGACCCAGTACCTC. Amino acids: CAWRGLAARETQYL.

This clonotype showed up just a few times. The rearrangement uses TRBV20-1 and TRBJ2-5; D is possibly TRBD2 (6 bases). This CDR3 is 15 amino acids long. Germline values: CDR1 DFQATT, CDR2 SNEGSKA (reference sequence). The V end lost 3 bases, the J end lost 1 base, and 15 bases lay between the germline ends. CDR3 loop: CSARPRIAVQETQYF. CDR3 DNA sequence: TGCAGTGCTAGGCCCCGAATAGCGGTCCAAGAGACCCAGTACTTC.

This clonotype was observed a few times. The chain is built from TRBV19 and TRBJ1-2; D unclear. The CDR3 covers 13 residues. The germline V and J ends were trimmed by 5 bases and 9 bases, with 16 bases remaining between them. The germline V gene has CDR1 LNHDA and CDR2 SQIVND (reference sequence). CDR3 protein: CASSPWEARSYTF. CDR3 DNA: TGTGCCAGTAGTCCATGGGAGGCACGCAGCTACACCTTC.

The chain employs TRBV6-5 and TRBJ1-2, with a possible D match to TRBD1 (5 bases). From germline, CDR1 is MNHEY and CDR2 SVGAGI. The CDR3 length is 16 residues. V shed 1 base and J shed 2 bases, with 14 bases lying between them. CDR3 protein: CASSYYSGGLNYGYTF. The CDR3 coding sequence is TGTGCCAGCAGTTACTACTCTGGGGGTTTAAACTATGGCTACACCTTC.

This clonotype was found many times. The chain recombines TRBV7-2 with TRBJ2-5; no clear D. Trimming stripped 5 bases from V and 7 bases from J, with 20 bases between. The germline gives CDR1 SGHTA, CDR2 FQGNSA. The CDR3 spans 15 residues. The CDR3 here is CASSVETQLPGTQYF. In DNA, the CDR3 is TGTGCCAGCAGCGTAGAGACACAGCTTCCCGGGACCCAGTACTTC.

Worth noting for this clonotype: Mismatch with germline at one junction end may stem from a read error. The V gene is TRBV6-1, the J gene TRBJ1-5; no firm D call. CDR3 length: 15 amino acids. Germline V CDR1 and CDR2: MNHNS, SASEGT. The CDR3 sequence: CASSEVQEGGQPQHF. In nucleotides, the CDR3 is TGTGCCAGCAGCGAAGTTCAGGAGGGTGGTCAGCCCCAGCATTTT.

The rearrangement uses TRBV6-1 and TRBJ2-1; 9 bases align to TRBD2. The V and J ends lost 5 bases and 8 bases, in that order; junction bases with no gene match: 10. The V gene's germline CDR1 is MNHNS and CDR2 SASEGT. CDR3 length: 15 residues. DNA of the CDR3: TGTGCCAGCAGTTCCTACGCGGGGGGGGTATATGAGCAGTTCTTC. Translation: CASSSYAGGVYEQFF.

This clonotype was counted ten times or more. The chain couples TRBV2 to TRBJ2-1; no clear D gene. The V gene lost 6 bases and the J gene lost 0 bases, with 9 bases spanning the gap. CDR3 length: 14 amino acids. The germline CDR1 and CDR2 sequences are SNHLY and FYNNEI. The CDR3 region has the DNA TGTGCCAGCAGGGATATTAGCTCCTACAATGAGCAGTTCTTC. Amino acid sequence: CASRDISSYNEQFF. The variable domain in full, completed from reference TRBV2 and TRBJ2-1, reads EPEVTQTPSHQVTQMGQEVILRCVPISNHLYFYWYRQILGQKVEFLVSFYNNEISEKSEIFDDQFSVERPDGSNFTLKIRSTKLEDSAMYFCASRDISSYNEQFFGPGTRLTVL.

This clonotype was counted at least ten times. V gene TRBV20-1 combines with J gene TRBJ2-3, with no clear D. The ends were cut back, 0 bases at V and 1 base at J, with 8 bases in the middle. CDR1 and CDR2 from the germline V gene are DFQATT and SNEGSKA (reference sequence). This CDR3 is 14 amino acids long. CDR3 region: CSAREGSGTDTQYF. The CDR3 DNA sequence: TGCAGTGCTAGAGAAGGCTCGGGCACAGATACGCAGTATTTT.

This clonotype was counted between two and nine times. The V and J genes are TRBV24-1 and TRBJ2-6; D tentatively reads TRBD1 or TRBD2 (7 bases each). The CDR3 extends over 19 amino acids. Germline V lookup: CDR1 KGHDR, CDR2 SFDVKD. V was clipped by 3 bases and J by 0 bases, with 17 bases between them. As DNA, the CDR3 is TGTGCCACCAGTGATACCAGACAGGGAGGGGGCTCTGGGGCCAACGTCCTGACTTTC. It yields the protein CATSDTRQGGGSGANVLTF.